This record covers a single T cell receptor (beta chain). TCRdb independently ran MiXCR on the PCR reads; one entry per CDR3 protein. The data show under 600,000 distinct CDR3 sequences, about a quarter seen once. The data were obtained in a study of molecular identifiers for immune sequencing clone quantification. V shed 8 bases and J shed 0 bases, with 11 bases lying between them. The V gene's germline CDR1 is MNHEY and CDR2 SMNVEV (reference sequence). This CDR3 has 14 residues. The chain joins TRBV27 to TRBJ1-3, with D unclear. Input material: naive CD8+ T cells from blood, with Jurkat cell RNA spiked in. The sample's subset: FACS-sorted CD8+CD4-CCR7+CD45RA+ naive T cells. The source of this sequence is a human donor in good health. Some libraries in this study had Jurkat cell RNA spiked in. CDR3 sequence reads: CASGDRSSGNTIYF. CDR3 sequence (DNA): TGTGCCAGCGGTGACCGTAGCTCTGGAAACACCATATATTTT.